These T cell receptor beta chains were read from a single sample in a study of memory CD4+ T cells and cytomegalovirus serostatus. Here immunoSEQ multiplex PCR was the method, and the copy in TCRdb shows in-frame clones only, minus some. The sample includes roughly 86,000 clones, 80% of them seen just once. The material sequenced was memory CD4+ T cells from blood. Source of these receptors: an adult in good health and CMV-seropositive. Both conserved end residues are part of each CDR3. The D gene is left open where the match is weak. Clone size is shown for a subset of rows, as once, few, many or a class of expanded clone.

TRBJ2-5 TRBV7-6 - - CASSPNQETQYF TGTGCCAGCAGCCCAAACCAAGAGACCCAGTACTTC
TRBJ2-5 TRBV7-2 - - CASSSFAEDGETQYF TGTGCCAGCAGCTCGTTCGCGGAGGATGGGGAGACCCAGTACTTC
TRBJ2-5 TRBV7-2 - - CASSSLLQETQYF TGTGCCAGCAGCTCGCTCCTCCAAGAGACCCAGTACTTC
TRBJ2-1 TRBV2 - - CASSVPRSSYNEQFF TGTGCCAGCAGTGTCCCCCGGAGCTCCTACAATGAGCAGTTCTTC
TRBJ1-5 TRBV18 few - CASSPTYNQPQHF TGTGCCAGCTCACCGACCTACAATCAGCCCCAGCATTTT
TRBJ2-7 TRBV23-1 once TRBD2 CASSQPLSGTSTKDYEQYF TGCGCCAGCAGTCAACCATTGTCCGGGACTAGCACTAAGGACTACGAGCAGTACTTC
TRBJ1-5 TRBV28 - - CASSLPTRGGFQPQHF TGTGCCAGCAGTTTACCCACCAGGGGAGGCTTTCAGCCCCAGCATTTT
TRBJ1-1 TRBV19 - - CASTTEGVAETEAFF TGTGCCAGCACCACCGAGGGGGTGGCTGAAACTGAAGCTTTCTTT
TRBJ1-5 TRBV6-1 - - CASSEGLYSNQPQHF TGTGCCAGCAGTGAAGGGTTGTATAGCAATCAGCCCCAGCATTTT
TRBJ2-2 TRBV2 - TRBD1 CASRRLQGAGELFF TGTGCCAGCAGGAGACTGCAGGGGGCGGGGGAGCTGTTTTTT
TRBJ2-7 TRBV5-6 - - CASSTSDSSYEQYF TGTGCCAGCAGCACCTCGGACAGCTCCTACGAGCAGTACTTC
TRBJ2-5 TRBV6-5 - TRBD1 CASSYDRGGTQYF TGTGCCAGCAGTTATGACAGGGGAGGGACCCAGTACTTC
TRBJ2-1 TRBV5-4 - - CASSSAVSNEQFF TGTGCCAGCAGCTCGGCGGTGTCCAATGAGCAGTTCTTC
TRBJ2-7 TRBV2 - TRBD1 CASSGTDNFEQYF TGTGCCAGCAGCGGGACAGACAACTTCGAGCAGTACTTC
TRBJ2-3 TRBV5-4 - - CASSLWDGNTDTQYF TGTGCCAGCAGCTTATGGGACGGTAACACAGATACGCAGTATTTT
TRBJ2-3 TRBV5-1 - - CASSLLLGGGTDTQYF TGCGCCAGCAGCCTACTTCTAGGAGGGGGCACAGATACGCAGTATTTT
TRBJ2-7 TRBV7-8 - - CASSLREGKSYEQYF TGTGCCAGCAGCTTGAGAGAGGGGAAATCCTACGAGCAGTACTTC
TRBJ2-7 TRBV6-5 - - CASSYAPGQPYEQYF TGTGCCAGCAGTTACGCACCAGGACAGCCCTACGAGCAGTACTTC
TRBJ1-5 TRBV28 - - CASRSGSNNQPQHF TGTGCCAGCAGGAGCGGCTCCAACAATCAGCCCCAGCATTTT
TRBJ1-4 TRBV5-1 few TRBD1 CASSWGTAATNEKLFF TGCGCCAGCAGCTGGGGGACAGCAGCAACTAATGAAAAACTGTTTTTT
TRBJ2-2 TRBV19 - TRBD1 CASNTDRGSTGELFF TGTGCCAGCAATACGGACAGGGGCAGCACCGGGGAGCTGTTTTTT
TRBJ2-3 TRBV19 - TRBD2 CASSTRRTSYTDTQYF TGTGCCAGTAGTACCCGGAGGACTAGCTACACAGATACGCAGTATTTT
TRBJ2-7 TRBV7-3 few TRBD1 CASSLGQGASEQYF TGTGCCAGCAGCTTAGGACAGGGGGCTAGTGAGCAGTACTTC
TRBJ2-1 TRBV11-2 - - CASSLGLARGYNEQFF TGTGCCAGCAGCTTAGGTCTAGCGCGGGGCTACAATGAGCAGTTCTTC
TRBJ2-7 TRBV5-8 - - CASSLRGTGYEQYF TGTGCCAGCAGCTTGAGAGGTACGGGCTACGAGCAGTACTTC
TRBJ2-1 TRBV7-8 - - CASSLFGRSSINEQFF TGTGCCAGCAGCTTATTCGGGAGATCAAGTATAAATGAGCAGTTCTTC
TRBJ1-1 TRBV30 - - CAWREIEAFF TGTGCCTGGAGGGAAATAGAAGCTTTCTTT
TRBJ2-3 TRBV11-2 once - CASSLDAAGTFTDTQYF TGTGCCAGCAGCTTAGATGCTGCGGGAACCTTCACAGATACGCAGTATTTT
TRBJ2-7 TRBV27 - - CASSLQPPGHRAYEQYF TGTGCCAGCAGTCTCCAACCCCCGGGACACCGGGCGTACGAGCAGTACTTC
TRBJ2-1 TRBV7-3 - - CASSVLGGGFGEQFF TGTGCCAGCAGCGTACTAGGGGGAGGTTTCGGTGAGCAGTTCTTC
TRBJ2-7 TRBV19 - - CASASTGTTYEQYF TGTGCCAGCGCTTCCACAGGGACAACCTACGAGCAGTACTTC
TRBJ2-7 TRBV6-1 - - CASTFGGNYEQYF TGTGCCAGCACTTTTGGGGGGAATTACGAGCAGTACTTC
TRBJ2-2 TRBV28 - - CASSPQTGNTGELFF TGTGCCAGCAGTCCTCAGACAGGGAACACCGGGGAGCTGTTTTTT
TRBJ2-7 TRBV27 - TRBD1 CASSLRTGHYEQYF TGTGCCAGCAGTTTAAGGACAGGTCACTACGAGCAGTACTTC
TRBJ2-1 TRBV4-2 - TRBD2 CASSQATSGSYNEQFF TGTGCCAGCAGCCAAGCGACTAGCGGGAGTTACAATGAGCAGTTCTTC
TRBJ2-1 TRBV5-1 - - CASSWATGRTGREGKKIIYNEQFF TGCGCCAGCAGCTGGGCAACCGGTAGGACAGGGCGGGAGGGCAAGAAGATTATTTACAATGAGCAGTTCTTC
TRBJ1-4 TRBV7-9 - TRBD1 CASSPGQGGPNEKLFF TGTGCCAGCAGCCCAGGACAGGGAGGTCCTAATGAAAAACTGTTTTTT
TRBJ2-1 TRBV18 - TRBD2 CASSRSGTSGSYNEQFF TGTGCCAGCTCCCGGTCCGGGACTAGCGGGAGTTACAATGAGCAGTTCTTC
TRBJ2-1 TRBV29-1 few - CSVQGLLKHNEQFF TGCAGCGTACAGGGACTCCTTAAACACAATGAGCAGTTCTTC
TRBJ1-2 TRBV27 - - CASSLQGNYGYTF TGTGCCAGCAGTTTGCAGGGTAACTATGGCTACACCTTC